The 8 T cell receptor beta chains given below trace back to one sample, sequenced in a study of T cell repertoires in cytomegalovirus infection. Their recognized antigens are unknown. TCRdb re-called the reads with MiXCR, one entry per CDR3 protein. Seen here are more than 300,000 distinct CDR3 sequences, roughly a third observed once, and the top ten hold roughly 14%. The sequenced sample was cultured PBMCs, obtained from culture after CMV antigen stimulation. Receptors originate from a human donor in good health (CMV status not recorded). Some clones in this sample may be carry-over from other donors' samples.

V usage is TRBV30 and J usage is TRBJ2-7; weak D call: TRBD2 (6 bases). The CDR3 is made up of 14 amino acids. Germline V lookup: CDR1 GTSNPN, CDR2 SVGIG (reference sequence). V was clipped by 5 bases and J by 0 bases, with 14 bases between them. The CDR3 DNA reads TGTGCCTGGTCTCGTAGCGGTAGCTCCTACGAGCAGTACTTC. Its protein product is CAWSRSGSSYEQYF.

The genes are TRBV10-1 and TRBJ2-3, with 8 bases identical to TRBD1. V lost 5 bases and J lost 4; bases outside the gene matches: 5. Germline CDR1 and CDR2: WNHNN and SYGVQD (reference sequence). CDR3 size: 14 residues. The chain's CDR3 is CASSQGALADTQYF. The CDR3 region has the DNA TGCGCCAGCAGTCAGGGGGCCCTCGCAGATACGCAGTATTTT.

Only a few counts were recorded for this clonotype. The genes are TRBV6-2 or TRBV6-3 and TRBJ2-1, with D maybe TRBD2 (5 bases). The V end lost 7 bases, the J end lost 4 bases, and 20 bases lay between the germline ends. CDR3 length: 16 amino acids. Germline V gives CDR1 MNHEY, CDR2 SVGEGT. The CDR3 sequence: CASIGNSQPGYNEQFF. The CDR3 DNA follows: TGTGCCAGCATAGGAAACAGTCAGCCGGGATACAATGAGCAGTTCTTC.

This clonotype was found a few times. The chain has TRBV6-6 and TRBJ2-2; TRBD1 agrees at 12 bases. Germline CDR1 and CDR2: MNHNY and SVGAGI (reference sequence). The CDR3 is made up of 17 amino acids. With V trimmed by 6 bases and J by 0 bases, 5 bases remained unmatched. This chain's CDR3 is CASRTRDRGPNTGELFF. The CDR3 nucleotides read TGTGCCAGCAGGACCCGGGACAGGGGGCCGAACACCGGGGAGCTGTTTTTT.

The V and J genes are TRBV7-6 and TRBJ2-7, with 7 bases that match TRBD2. The V gene's germline CDR1 is SGHVS and CDR2 FNYEAQ. With 1 base clipped from V and 6 bases from J, the junction kept 6 bases outside the gene matches. CDR3 length equals 14 residues. CDR3: CASSLEAGEGEQYF. The CDR3 coding sequence is TGTGCCAGCAGCTTAGAGGCGGGGGAAGGCGAGCAGTACTTC.

The V call is TRBV7-6, the J call TRBJ2-1; 7 bases match TRBD2. CDR1 and CDR2 (germline): SGHVS, FNYEAQ. V was pared by 5 bases and J by 8 bases, with 18 bases of the junction left unmatched. This CDR3 is built from 17 residues. The CDR3 loop is CASSHLGGREKDDEQFF. CDR3 sequence (DNA): TGTGCCAGCAGCCACTTGGGTGGGCGGGAGAAAGACGATGAGCAGTTCTTC.

The chain recombines TRBV6-2 or TRBV6-3 with TRBJ1-1; D perhaps matches TRBD1 (5 bases). V lost 8 bases and J 0 bases, leaving 28 bases between the germline ends. This CDR3 contains 19 residues. The germline CDR1 and CDR2 sequences are MNHEY and SVGEGT. The CDR3 loop is CASLRKVGTADRLNTEAFF. In DNA form, the CDR3 reads TGTGCCAGCCTAAGGAAAGTAGGCACCGCAGACAGATTGAACACTGAAGCTTTCTTT.

There are many counts of this clonotype. The rearrangement uses TRBV7-2 and TRBJ1-1; 8 positions match TRBD1. V shed 5 bases and J 11 bases; nucleotides not matched to a gene: 19. The CDR3 length is 16 residues. Germline V CDR1 and CDR2: SGHTA, FQGNSA. As DNA, the CDR3 is TGTGCCAGCAGCCTGGGACAGGTTGGTGCTTTTAAGATGGCTTTCTTT. Translation: CASSLGQVGAFKMAFF.